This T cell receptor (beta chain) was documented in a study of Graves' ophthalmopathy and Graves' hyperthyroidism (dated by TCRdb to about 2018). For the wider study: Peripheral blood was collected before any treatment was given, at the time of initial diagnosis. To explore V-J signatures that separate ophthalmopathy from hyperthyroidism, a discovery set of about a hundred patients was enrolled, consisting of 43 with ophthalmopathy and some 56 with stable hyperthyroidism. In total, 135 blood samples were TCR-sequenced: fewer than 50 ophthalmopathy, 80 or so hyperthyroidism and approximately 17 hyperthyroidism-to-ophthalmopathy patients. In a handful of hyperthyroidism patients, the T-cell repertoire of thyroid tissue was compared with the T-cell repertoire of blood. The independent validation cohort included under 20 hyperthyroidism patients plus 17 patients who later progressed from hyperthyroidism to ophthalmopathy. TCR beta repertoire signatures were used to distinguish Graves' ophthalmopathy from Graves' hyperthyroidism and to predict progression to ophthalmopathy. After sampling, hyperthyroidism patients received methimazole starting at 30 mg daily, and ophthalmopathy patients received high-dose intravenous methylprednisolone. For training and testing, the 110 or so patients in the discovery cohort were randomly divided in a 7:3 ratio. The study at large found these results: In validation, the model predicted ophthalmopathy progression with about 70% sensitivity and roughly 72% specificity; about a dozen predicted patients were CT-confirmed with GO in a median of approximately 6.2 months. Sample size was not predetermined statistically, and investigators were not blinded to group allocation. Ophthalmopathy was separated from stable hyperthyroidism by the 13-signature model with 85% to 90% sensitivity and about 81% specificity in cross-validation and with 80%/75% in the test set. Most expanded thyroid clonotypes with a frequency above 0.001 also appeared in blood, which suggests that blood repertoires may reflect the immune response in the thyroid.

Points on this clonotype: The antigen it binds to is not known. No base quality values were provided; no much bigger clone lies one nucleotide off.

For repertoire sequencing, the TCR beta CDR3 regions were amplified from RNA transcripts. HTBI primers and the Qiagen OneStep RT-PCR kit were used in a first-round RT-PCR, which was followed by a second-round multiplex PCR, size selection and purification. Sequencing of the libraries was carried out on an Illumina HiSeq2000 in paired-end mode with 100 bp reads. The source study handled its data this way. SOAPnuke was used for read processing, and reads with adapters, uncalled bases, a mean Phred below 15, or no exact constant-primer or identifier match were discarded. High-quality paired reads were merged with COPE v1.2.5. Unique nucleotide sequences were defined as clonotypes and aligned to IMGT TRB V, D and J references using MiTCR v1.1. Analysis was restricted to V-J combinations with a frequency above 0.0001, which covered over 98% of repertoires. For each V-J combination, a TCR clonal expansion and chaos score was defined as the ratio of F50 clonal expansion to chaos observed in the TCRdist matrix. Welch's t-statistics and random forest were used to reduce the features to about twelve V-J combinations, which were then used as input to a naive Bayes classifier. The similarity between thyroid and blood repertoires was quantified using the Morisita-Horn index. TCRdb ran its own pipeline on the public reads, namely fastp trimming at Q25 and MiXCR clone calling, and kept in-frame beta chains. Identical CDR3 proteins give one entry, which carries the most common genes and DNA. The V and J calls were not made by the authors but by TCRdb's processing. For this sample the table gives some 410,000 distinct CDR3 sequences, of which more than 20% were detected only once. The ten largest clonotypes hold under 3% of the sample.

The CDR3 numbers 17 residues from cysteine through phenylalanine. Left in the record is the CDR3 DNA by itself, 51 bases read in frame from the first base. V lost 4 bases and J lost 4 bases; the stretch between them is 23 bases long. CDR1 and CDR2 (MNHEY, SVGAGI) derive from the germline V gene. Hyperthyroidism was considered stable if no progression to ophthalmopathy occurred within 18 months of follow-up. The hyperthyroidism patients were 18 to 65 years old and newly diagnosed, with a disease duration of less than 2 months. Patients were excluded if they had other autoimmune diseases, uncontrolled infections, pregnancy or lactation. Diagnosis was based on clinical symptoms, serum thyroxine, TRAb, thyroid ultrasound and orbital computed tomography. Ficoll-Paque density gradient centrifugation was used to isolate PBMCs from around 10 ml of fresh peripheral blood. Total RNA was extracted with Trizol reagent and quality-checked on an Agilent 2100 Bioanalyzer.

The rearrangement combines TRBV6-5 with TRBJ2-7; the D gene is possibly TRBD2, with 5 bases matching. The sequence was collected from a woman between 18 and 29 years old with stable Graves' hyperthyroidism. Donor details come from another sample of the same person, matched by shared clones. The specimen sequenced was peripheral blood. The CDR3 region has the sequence CASSSPPWRTALYEQYF. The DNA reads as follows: TGTGCCAGCAGTTCCCCCCCCTGGAGGACTGCCCTATACGAGCAGTACTTC.